This TCR beta chain originates from a study of T cells in Graves' hyperthyroidism and ophthalmopathy. The study, taken as a whole, reports: Blood held most thyroid clonotypes expanded above 0.001 frequency.

This clonotype was counted many times. As yet, its antigen is unknown. Template material for amplifying TCR beta CDR3 regions consisted of RNA transcripts. The TCR CDR3 first-round RT-PCR relied on the HTBI primer set. TCRdb itself ran the multiplex PCR reads through MiXCR, one entry per CDR3 protein. The sample has 350,000 to 400,000 distinct CDR3 sequences, approximately 20% seen once. Graves' hyperthyroidism was deemed stable given no ophthalmopathy progression within 18 months. Together with thyroid ultrasound, orbital computed tomography, serum thyroxine and TRAb, clinical symptoms were used for diagnoses. The PBMCs studied were ones that came from 8 to 10 ml fresh peripheral blood. The receptor comes from a young woman with Graves' hyperthyroidism. Material: blood.

The CDR3 nucleotides are TGTGCCTCCGGGACAGGGGAAACCGGGGAGCTGTTTTTT. This encodes CASGTGETGELFF. The chain is built from TRBV30 and TRBJ2-2, with 10 bases that match TRBD1. CDR1 and CDR2 from the germline V gene are GTSNPN and SVGIG (reference sequence). The J segment lost 5 bases and the V segment lost 7 bases, leaving 4 bases of the junction unmatched. The CDR3 totals 13 residues.